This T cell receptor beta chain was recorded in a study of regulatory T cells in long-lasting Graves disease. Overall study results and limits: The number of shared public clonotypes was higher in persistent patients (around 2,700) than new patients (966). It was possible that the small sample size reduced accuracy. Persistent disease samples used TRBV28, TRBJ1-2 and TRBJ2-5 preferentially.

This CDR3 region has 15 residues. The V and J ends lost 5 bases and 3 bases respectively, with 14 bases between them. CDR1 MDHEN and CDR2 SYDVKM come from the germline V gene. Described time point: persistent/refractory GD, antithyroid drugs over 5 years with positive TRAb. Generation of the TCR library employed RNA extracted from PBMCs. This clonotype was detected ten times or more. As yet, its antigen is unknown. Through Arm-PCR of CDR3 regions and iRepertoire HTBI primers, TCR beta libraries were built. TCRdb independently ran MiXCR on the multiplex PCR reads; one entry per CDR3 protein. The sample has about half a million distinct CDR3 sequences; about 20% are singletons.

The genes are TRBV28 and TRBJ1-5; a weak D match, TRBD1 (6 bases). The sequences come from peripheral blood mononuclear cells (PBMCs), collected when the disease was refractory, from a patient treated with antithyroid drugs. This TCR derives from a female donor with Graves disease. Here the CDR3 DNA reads TGTGCCAGCAGTCCTGCTTCAGGGGCCAATCAGCCCCAGCATTTT. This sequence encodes CASSPASGANQPQHF.